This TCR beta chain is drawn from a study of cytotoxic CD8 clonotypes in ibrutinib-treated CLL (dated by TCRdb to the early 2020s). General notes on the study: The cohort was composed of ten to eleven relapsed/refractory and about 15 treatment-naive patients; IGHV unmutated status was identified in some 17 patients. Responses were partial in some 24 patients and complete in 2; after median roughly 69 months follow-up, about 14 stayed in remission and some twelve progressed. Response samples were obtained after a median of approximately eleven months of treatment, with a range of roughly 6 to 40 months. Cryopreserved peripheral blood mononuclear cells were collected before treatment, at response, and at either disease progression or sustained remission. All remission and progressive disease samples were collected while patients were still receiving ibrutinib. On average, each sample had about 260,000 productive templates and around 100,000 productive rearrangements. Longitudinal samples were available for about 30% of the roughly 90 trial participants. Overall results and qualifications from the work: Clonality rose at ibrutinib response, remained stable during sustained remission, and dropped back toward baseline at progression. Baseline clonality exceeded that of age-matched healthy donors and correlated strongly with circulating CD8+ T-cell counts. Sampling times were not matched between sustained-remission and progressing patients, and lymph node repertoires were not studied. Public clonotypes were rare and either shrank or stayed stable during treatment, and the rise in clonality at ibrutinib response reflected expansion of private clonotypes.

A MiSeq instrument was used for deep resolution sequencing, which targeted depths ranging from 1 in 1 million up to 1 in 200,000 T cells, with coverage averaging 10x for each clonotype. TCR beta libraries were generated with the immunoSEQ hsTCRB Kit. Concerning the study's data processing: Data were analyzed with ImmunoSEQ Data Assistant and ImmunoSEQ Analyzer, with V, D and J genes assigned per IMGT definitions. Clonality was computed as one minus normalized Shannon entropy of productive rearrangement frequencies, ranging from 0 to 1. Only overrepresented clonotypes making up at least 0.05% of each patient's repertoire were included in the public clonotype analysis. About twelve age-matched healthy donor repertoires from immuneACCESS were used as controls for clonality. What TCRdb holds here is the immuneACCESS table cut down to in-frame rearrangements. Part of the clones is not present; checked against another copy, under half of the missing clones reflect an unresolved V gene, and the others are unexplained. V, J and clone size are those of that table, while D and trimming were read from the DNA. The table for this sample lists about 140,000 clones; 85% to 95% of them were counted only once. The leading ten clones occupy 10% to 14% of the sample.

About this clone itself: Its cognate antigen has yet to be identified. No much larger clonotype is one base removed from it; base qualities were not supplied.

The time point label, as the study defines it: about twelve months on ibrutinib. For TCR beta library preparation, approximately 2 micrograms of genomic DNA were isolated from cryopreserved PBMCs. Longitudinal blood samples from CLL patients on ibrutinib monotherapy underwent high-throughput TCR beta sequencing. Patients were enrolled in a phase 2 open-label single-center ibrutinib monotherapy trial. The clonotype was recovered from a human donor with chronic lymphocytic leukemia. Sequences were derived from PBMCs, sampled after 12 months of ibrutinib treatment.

CDR3 protein: CASSLADTKKNIQYF. The sequence in DNA is TGTGCCAGCAGCTTAGCGGATACGAAGAAAAACATTCAGTACTTC. The chain links TRBV11-2 with TRBJ2-4, with no reliable assignment of the D segment. V was cut back by 1 base and J by 4 bases, leaving a gap of 11 bases between them. As encoded in the germline V gene, CDR1 is SGHAT while CDR2 is FQNNGV. Including cysteine and phenylalanine, the CDR3 has 15 amino acids. Kept here is only the CDR3 DNA, which spans 45 bases and is read in frame from base 1.